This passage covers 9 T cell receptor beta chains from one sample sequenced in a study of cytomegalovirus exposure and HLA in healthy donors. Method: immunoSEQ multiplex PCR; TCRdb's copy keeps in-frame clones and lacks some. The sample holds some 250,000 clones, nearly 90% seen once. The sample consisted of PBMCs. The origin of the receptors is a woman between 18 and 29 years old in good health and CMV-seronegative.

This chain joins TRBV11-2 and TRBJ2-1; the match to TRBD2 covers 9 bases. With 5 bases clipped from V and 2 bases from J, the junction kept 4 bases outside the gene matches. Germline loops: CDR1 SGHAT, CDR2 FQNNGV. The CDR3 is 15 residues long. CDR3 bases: TGTGCCAGCAGCCCGGGACTAGCCCCCTACAATGAGCAGTTCTTC. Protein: CASSPGLAPYNEQFF.

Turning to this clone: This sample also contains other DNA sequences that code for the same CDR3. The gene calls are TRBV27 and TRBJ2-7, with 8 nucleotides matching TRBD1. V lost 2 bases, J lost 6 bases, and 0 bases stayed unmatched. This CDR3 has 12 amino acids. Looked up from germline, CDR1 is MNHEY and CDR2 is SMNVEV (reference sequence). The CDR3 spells CASSLTGGEQYF. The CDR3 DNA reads TGTGCCAGCAGTTTAACAGGGGGCGAGCAGTACTTC.

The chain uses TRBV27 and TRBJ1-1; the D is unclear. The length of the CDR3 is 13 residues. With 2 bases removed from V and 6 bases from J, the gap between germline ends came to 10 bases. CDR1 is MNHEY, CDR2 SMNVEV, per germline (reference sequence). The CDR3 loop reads CASSLGSVSEAFF. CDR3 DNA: TGTGCCAGCAGTTTAGGCAGCGTCTCTGAAGCTTTCTTT.

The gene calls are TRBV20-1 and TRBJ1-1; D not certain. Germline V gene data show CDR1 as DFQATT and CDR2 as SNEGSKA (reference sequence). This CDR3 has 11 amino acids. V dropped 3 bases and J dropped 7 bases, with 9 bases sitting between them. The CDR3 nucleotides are TGCAGTGCTAGTAGAGCCGGTGAAGCTTTCTTT. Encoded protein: CSASRAGEAFF.

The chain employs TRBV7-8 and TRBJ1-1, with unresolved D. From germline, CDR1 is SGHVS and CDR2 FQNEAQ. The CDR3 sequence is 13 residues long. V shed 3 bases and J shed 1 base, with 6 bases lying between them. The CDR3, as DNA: TGTGCCAGCAGCTTTGGCGGGAACACTGAAGCTTTCTTT. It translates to CASSFGGNTEAFF.

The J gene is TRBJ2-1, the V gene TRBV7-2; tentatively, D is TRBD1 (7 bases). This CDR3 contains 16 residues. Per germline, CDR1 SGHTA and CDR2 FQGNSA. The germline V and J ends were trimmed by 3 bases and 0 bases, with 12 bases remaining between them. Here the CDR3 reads CASSLGGDSSYNEQFF. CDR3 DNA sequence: TGTGCCAGCAGCTTGGGCGGGGACAGCTCCTACAATGAGCAGTTCTTC.

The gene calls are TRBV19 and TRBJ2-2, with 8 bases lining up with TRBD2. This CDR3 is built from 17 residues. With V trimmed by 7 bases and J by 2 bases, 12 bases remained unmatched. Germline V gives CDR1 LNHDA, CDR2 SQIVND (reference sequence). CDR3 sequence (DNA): TGTGCCAGTATGAAAAGGCGGGGGGCGCAAAACACCGGGGAGCTGTTTTTT. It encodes CASMKRRGAQNTGELFF.

Here the CDR3 DNA reads TGTGCCAGCAGCTTAGGATACGGGGGGCGGGGGTCGAGGACTGAAGCTTTCTTT. Translation: CASSLGYGGRGSRTEAFF. V usage is TRBV11-2 and J usage is TRBJ1-1, with a possible D match to TRBD1 (6 bases). The CDR3 is 18 amino acids. The V gene's germline CDR1 is SGHAT and CDR2 FQNNGV. Between the trimmed V and J ends, which lost 1 base and 5 bases, there was a span of 23 bases.

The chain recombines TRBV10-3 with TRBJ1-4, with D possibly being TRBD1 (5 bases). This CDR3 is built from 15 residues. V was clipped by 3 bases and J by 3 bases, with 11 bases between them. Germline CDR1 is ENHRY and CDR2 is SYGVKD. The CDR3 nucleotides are TGTGCCATCAGTGAAGGGCAGGGCCCTAATGAAAAACTGTTTTTT. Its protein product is CAISEGQGPNEKLFF.